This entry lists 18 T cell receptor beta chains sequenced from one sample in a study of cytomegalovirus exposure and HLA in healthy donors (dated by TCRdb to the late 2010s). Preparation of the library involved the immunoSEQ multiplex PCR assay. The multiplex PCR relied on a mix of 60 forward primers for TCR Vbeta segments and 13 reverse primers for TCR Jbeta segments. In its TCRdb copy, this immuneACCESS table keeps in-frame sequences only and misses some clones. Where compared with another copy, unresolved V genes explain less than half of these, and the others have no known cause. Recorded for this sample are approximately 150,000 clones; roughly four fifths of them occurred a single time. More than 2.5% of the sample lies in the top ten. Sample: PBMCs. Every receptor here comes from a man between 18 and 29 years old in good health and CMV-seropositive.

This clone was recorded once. CDR3 sequence: CASSQNTGGDQPQHF. CDR3 nucleotides: TGCGCCAGCAGCCAGAACACAGGGGGCGATCAGCCCCAGCATTTT. The chain employs TRBV4-1 and TRBJ1-5; 9 nucleotides agree with TRBD1. V shed 3 bases and J 5 bases; nucleotides not matched to a gene: 5. There are 15 residues in the CDR3. Germline lookup yields CDR1 MGHRA and CDR2 YSYEKL.

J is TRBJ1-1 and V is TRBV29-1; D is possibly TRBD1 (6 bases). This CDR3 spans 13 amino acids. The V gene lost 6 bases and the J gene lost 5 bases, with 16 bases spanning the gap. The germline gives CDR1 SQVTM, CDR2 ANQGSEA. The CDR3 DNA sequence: TGCAGCGTAGCCCAACAGGGTAGGACTGAAGCTTTCTTT. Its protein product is CSVAQQGRTEAFF.

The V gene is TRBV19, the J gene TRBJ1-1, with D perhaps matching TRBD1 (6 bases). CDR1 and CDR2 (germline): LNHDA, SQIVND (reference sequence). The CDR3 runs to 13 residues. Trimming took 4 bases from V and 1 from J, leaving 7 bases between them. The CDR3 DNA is TGTGCCAGTAGTAAGGGACAGAACACTGAAGCTTTCTTT. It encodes CASSKGQNTEAFF. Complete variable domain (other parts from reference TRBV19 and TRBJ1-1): DGGITQSPKYLFRKEGQNVTLSCEQNLNHDAMYWYRQDPGQGLRLIYYSQIVNDFQKGDIAEGYSVSREKKESFPLTVTSAQKNPTAFYLCASSKGQNTEAFFGQGTRLTVV.

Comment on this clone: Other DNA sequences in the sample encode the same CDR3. The CDR3 DNA is TGTGCCAGCAGCTCAGGACAGCTGGTGGTCTACGAGCAGTACTTC. Translating gives CASSSGQLVVYEQYF. The chain combines TRBV5-8 with TRBJ2-7; a weak D match, TRBD1 (6 bases). There are 15 residues in the CDR3. Trimming pared 3 bases from V and 3 bases from J, leaving 16 bases between. Germline V CDR1 and CDR2: SGHTS, YDEGEE.

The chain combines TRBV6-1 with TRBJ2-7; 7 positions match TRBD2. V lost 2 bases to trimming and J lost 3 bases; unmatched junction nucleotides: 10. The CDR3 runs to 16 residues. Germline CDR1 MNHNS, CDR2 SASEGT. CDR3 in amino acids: CASSESVSGGVYEQYF. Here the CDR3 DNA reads TGTGCCAGCAGTGAAAGTGTATCGGGAGGAGTCTACGAGCAGTACTTC.

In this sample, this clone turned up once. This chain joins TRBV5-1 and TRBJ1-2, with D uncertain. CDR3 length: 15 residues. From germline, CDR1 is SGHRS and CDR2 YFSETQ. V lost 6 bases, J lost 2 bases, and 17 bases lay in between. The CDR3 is CASNSRTIQNYGYTF. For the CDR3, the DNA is TGCGCCAGCAATTCAAGGACTATACAGAACTATGGCTACACCTTC.

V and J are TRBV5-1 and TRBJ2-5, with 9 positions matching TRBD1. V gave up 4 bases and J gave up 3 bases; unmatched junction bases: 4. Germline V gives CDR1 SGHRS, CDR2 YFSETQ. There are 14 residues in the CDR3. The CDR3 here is CASSTGTGKETQYF. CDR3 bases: TGCGCCAGCAGCACCGGGACAGGGAAAGAGACCCAGTACTTC.

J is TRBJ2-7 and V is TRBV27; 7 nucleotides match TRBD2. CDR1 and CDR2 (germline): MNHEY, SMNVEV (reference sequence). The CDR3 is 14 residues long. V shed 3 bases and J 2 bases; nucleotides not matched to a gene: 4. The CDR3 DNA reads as TGTGCCAGCAGTTTGGGCGGGAGTACCTACGAGCAGTACTTC. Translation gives CASSLGGSTYEQYF.

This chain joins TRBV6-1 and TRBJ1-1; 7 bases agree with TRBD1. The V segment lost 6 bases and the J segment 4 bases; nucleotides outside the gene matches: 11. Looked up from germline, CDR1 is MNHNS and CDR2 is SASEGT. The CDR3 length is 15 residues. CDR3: CASRTRTGGVTEAFF. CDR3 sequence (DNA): TGTGCCAGCAGAACTAGGACAGGAGGGGTCACTGAAGCTTTCTTT.

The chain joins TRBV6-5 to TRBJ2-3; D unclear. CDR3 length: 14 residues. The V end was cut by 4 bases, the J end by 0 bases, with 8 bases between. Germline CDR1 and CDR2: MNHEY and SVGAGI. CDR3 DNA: TGTGCCAGCAGTTTACGGTCTAGCACAGATACGCAGTATTTT. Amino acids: CASSLRSSTDTQYF.

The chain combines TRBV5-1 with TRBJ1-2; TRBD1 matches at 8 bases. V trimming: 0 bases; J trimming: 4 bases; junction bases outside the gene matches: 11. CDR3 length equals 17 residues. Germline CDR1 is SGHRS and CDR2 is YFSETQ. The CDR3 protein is CASSLVGTGTSGYGYTF. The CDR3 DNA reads TGCGCCAGCAGCTTGGTAGGGACAGGCACATCGGGCTATGGCTACACCTTC.

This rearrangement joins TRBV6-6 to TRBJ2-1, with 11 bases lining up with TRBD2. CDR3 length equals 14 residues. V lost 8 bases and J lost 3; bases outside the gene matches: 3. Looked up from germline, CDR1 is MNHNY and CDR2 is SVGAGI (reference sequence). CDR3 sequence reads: CASRTSGYYNEQFF. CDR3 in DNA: TGTGCCAGCCGGACTAGCGGGTACTACAATGAGCAGTTCTTC.

Written as DNA, the CDR3 is TGTGCCAGCAGTGAAGCTAAGCGGGAGGGTTCTATGGAGCAGTACTTC. This translates into CASSEAKREGSMEQYF. The chain joins TRBV6-1 to TRBJ2-7, with 10 nucleotides matching TRBD2. Germline V gene lookup returns CDR1 MNHNS and CDR2 SASEGT. The ends lost 0 bases at V and 7 bases at J; junction bases unmatched: 9. This CDR3 spans 16 amino acids.

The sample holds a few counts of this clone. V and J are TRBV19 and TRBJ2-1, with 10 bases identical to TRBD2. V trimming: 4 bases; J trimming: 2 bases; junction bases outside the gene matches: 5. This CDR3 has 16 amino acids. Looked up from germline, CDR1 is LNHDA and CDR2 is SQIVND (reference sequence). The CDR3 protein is CASSTSGSSPYNEQFF. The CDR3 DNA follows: TGTGCCAGTAGTACTAGCGGGAGTTCGCCCTACAATGAGCAGTTCTTC.

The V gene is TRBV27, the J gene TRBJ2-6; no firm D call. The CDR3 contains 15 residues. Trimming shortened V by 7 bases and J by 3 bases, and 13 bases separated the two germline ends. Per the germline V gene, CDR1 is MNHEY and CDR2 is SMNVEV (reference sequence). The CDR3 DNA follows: TGTGCCAGCAACTCCAGGATGAATGGGGCCAACGTCCTGACTTTC. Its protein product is CASNSRMNGANVLTF. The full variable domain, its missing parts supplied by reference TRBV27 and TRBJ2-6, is EAQVTQNPRYLITVTGKKLTVTCSQNMNHEYMSWYRQDPGLGLRQIYYSMNVEVTDKGDVPEGYKVSRKEKRNFPLILESPSPNQTSLYFCASNSRMNGANVLTFGAGSRLTVL.

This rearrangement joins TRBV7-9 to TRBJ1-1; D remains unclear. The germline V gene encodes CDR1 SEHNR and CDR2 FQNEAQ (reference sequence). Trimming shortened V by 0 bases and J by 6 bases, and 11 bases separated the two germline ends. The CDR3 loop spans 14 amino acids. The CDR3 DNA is TGTGCCAGCAGCTTAGCCTTAGTCTATTCTGAAGCTTTCTTT. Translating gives CASSLALVYSEAFF.

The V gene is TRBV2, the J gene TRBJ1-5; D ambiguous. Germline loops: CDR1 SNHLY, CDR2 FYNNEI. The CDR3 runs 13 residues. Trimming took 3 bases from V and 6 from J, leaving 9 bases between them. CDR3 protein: CASSDRGGQPQHF. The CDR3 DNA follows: TGTGCCAGCAGTGACCGCGGCGGTCAGCCCCAGCATTTT.

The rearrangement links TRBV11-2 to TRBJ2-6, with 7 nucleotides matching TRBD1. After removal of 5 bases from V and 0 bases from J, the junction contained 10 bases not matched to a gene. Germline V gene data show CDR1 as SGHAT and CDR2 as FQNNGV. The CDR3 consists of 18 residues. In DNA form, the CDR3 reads TGTGCCAGCAGCCCCATCAAAAGACAGGGCTCTGGGGCCAACGTCCTGACTTTC. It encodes CASSPIKRQGSGANVLTF.